Listed below are T cell receptor beta chains from one sample, sequenced in a study of T cells of healthy individuals. TCRdb reprocessed the 5' RACE reads via MiXCR and lists one record per CDR3 protein. The table includes more than 60,000 distinct CDR3 sequences, 15% to 20% detected once. All receptors come from a human donor in good health. The CDR3 runs from the conserved cysteine through the conserved F or W. A D gene is named only where the DNA matches it firmly. Only part of the rows carry a size: once, few, many, or a class if the clone is expanded.

j_gene | d_gene | abundance | v_gene | CDR3nt | CDR3aa
TRBJ2-1 | NA | few | TRBV10-2 | TGCGCCAGCAGTGATAATTGGTTCCTTCTCTACAATGAGCAGTTCTTC | CASSDNWFLLYNEQFF
TRBJ2-2 | NA | once | TRBV9 | TGTGCCAGCAGTGAAGCCGAAGCGCCCGGGGAGCTGTTTTTT | CASSEAEAPGELFF
TRBJ2-1 | TRBD2 | few | TRBV12-3/TRBV12-4 | TGTGCCAGCAGTCGGAGCGGGAGAGAGTACAATGAGCAGTTCTTC | CASSRSGREYNEQFF
TRBJ2-1 | NA | few | TRBV9 | TGTGCCAGCAGCGTAGCAGGCTCCTACAATGAGCAGTTCTTC | CASSVAGSYNEQFF
TRBJ1-5 | NA | NA | TRBV7-2 | TGTGCCAGCAGCCCCGGCCCAGGGCCGAATCAGCCCCAGCATTTT | CASSPGPGPNQPQHF
TRBJ2-6 | TRBD2 | few | TRBV4-2 | TGTGCCAGCAGCCTCGGACTAGCGGGAGGGCCAGGGGCCAACGTCCTGACTTTC | CASSLGLAGGPGANVLTF
TRBJ2-3 | NA | few | TRBV5-1 | TGCGCCAGCAGCTTGCCTGTCCTCCACACAGATACGCAGTATTTT | CASSLPVLHTDTQYF
TRBJ2-7 | TRBD1 | few | TRBV6-2/TRBV6-3 | TGTGCCAGCATCTCCCCCCGGGACAGTGACTACGAGCAGTACTTC | CASISPRDSDYEQYF
TRBJ1-1 | TRBD1 | many | TRBV25-1 | TGTGCCAGCAGTGCCCGACAGGGTAGGACTGAAGCTTTCTTT | CASSARQGRTEAFF
TRBJ1-2 | NA | many | TRBV27 | TGTGCCAGCAGTTTGCGGAGGGGAGATGGCTACACCTTC | CASSLRRGDGYTF
TRBJ2-7 | TRBD1 | few | TRBV28 | TGTGCCAGCATGTTGGGACAGGGTTTCTACGAGCAGTACTTC | CASMLGQGFYEQYF
TRBJ2-7 | TRBD2 | many | TRBV20-1 | TGCAGTGCCCTATTGGCGGGAGCTTACGAGCAGTACTTC | CSALLAGAYEQYF
TRBJ2-1 | TRBD2 | many | TRBV9 | TGTGCCAGCAGCTCCATAGGGAGGGAGTCCTCCTCCTACAATGAGCAGTTCTTC | CASSSIGRESSSYNEQFF
TRBJ2-5 | NA | few | TRBV7-6 | TGTGCCAGCAGCTTAACCCGGGGGGAGACCCAGTACTTC | CASSLTRGETQYF
TRBJ2-7 | NA | few | TRBV21-1 | TGTGCCAGCAGCTCTAAACCCCTAGCGGTCTGCGAGCAGTACTTC | CASSSKPLAVCEQYF
TRBJ1-1 | TRBD1 | few | TRBV12-5 | TGTGCTAGTGGTTTTCCCCCAACAGGGGCCCCGAACACTGAAGCTTTCTTT | CASGFPPTGAPNTEAFF
TRBJ2-7 | TRBD2 | many | TRBV6-5 | TGTGCCAGCAGTGGGATTAGCGGGAGAAGCTACGAGCAGTACTTC | CASSGISGRSYEQYF
TRBJ2-7 | NA | few | TRBV27 | TGTGCCAGCAAATTCTCCGGGGGCATCTCCTACGAGCAGTACTTC | CASKFSGGISYEQYF
TRBJ2-7 | TRBD2 | NA | TRBV6-6 | TGTGCCAGCAGTTATCTAGCGGGAGTTCCATACGAGCAGTACTTC | CASSYLAGVPYEQYF
TRBJ2-7 | NA | NA | TRBV4-2 | TGTGCCAGCAGCCAAGATCCACGGGCCACCTCCTACGAGCAGTACTTC | CASSQDPRATSYEQYF
TRBJ2-7 | TRBD2 | many | TRBV29-1 | TGCAGCGTTATCCCACTAGCGGGAGGATCCTACGAGCAGTACTTC | CSVIPLAGGSYEQYF
TRBJ1-6 | NA | NA | TRBV15 | TGTGCCACCAGCAGAGATACTGACGGATATTCACCCCTCCACTTT | CATSRDTDGYSPLHF
TRBJ1-4 | NA | NA | TRBV7-8 | TGTGCCAGCAGCTTAACTGGGATAACTAATGAAAAACTGTTTTTT | CASSLTGITNEKLFF
TRBJ1-4 | NA | many | TRBV30 | TGTGCCTGGAGTGTACGGCCCGGTCGGGTTGAAAAACTGTTTTTT | CAWSVRPGRVEKLFF
TRBJ1-1 | NA | many | TRBV3-1 | TGTGCCAGCAGCCCCCCAGGGTACACTGAAGCTTTCTTT | CASSPPGYTEAFF
TRBJ1-5 | NA | many | TRBV4-1 | TGCGCCAGCAGCCAAGCGGTCAACCAGCCCCAGCATTTT | CASSQAVNQPQHF